This entry is about one TCR beta chain. In the source study's methods: Nucleated cell counts were estimated from reference gene primer amplification. The table came from immunoSEQ multiplex PCR; TCRdb's copy has only in-frame clones and leaves some out. That table is the source of V, J and clone size, and D and trimming were worked out from the DNA. The repertoire includes about 52,000 clones, under 90% of them detected once, and 7.5% to 10% sits in the top ten. This sample was taken from a study of blood T cell repertoires in COVID-19. Turning to the study itself: The United States, Italy and Spain provided the acute and convalescent COVID-19 samples.

Germline values: CDR1 SGHVS, CDR2 FQNEAQ. This CDR3 comprises 14 residues. V lost 4 bases and J 0 bases, leaving 9 bases between the germline ends. This TCR was sampled from a man aged 80 or over with active or convalescent COVID-19. The sample taken for sequencing was peripheral blood. The chain has TRBV7-8 and TRBJ1-1; possibly TRBD1 for D (5 bases). CDR3 nucleotides: TGTGCCAGCAGCTCGACAGAGATGAACACTGAAGCTTTCTTT. Translated, it gives CASSSTEMNTEAFF. The whole variable domain, filled in from reference TRBV7-8 and TRBJ1-1, reads GAGVSQSPRYKVAKRGQDVALRCDPISGHVSLFWYQQALGQGPEFLTYFQNEAQLDKSGLPSDRFFAERPEGSVSTLKIQRTQQEDSAVYLCASSSTEMNTEAFFGQGTRLTVV.